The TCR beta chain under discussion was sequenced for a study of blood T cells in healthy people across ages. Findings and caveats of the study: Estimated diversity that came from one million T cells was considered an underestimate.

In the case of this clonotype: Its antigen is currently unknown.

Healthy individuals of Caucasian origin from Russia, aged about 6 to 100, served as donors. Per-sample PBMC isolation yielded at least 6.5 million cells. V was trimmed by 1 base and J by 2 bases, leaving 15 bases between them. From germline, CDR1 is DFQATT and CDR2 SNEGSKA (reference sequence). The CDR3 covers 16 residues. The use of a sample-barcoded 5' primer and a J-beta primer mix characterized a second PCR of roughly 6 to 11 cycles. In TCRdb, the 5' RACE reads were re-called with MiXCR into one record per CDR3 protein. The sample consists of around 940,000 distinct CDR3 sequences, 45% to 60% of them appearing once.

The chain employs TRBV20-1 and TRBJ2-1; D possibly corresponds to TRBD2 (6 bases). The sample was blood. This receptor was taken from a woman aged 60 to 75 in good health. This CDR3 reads CSARGATGATYNEQFF. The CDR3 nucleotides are TGCAGTGCTAGAGGCGCAACGGGAGCCACCTACAATGAGCAGTTCTTC.